A single T cell receptor (beta chain) is shown here with its context. This sample was taken from a study of T cell changes during pregnancy in multiple sclerosis. Clones were read by immunoSEQ multiplex PCR, and TCRdb kept only the in-frame ones, dropping some. This sample yields about 75,000 clones, of which roughly 90% are seen a single time; approximately 1% belongs to the top ten. The sequence was collected from a female donor in good health, enrolled as a control in a pregnancy study. The specimen was peripheral blood, collected in the first trimester of pregnancy.

This CDR3 is CASSYTSGRGEQYF. The CDR3 region has the DNA TGTGCCAGCAGCTATACTAGCGGGAGAGGCGAGCAGTACTTC. The chain carries TRBV5-6 and TRBJ2-7; 11 positions agree with TRBD2. V was clipped by 3 bases and J by 6 bases; unmatched bases: 5. Germline V gene data show CDR1 as SGHDT and CDR2 as YYEEEE. The CDR3 length is 14 residues.